The T cell receptor beta chain under discussion was sequenced for a study of T cell clones after liver transplantation. Study as a whole: Timepoints were pre-transplant, pre-withdrawal, and after withdrawal was completed or failed.

Produced via immunoSEQ multiplex PCR; TCRdb's table is partial and in-frame only. The data show about 21,000 clones, with roughly 92% seen just once and 25% held by the top ten. This CDR3 comprises 15 residues. Trimming pared 0 bases from V and 5 bases from J, leaving 11 bases between. Germline V lookup: CDR1 SGHDT, CDR2 YYEEEE. The source was CD8+ T cells from blood, collected roughly 25 months after liver transplant. The clonotype comes from a human patient who received a liver transplant. Some T cells may have originated in the graft donor. The rearrangement links TRBV5-6 to TRBJ2-2; D is perhaps TRBD1 (6 bases). The CDR3 DNA is TGTGCCAGCAGCTTGGGGGGGCGACGTACCGGGGAGCTGTTTTTT. Translation gives CASSLGGRRTGELFF.